These T cell receptor beta chains were read from a single sample in a study of blood T cell repertoires in COVID-19. The repertoire was sequenced with immunoSEQ multiplex PCR; TCRdb's copy has only in-frame clones and lacks some. The sample lists more than 150,000 clones; about 86% were seen once. The sequenced sample was peripheral blood. The origin of the receptors is a woman aged 18-35 years who had recovered from COVID-19. Each CDR3 is given with its conserved first and last residue. Fields, in order: D gene, clone size, V gene, J gene, CDR3 protein, CDR3 DNA. A D gene is named only where the DNA matches it firmly. For some rows the clone size is stated as once, few or many, or as a class when expanded; others skip it.

>-|-|TRBV2|TRBJ2-5
CASRPGSGTQYF
TGTGCCAGCAGGCCAGGGTCCGGGACCCAGTACTTC
>TRBD1|-|TRBV2|TRBJ1-3
CASSVDRGLGNTIYF
TGTGCCAGCAGCGTGGACAGGGGGCTTGGAAACACCATATATTTT
>-|-|TRBV4-3|TRBJ1-2
CASSQDLGRVVYGYTF
TGCGCCAGCAGCCAAGATCTGGGCAGGGTGGTCTATGGCTACACCTTC
>-|-|TRBV19|TRBJ2-2
CASTHGRRGTGELFF
TGTGCCAGTACTCATGGAAGGAGGGGCACCGGGGAGCTGTTTTTT
>-|-|TRBV19|TRBJ1-1
CASSLTGWTEAFF
TGTGCCAGTAGCCTAACAGGGTGGACTGAAGCTTTCTTT
>-|-|TRBV2|TRBJ1-6
CASSRGRGFSPLHF
TGTGCCAGCAGCAGGGGCAGGGGATTCTCACCCCTCCACTTT
>-|-|TRBV6-4|TRBJ1-4
CASSITENEKLFF
TGTGCCAGCAGCATTACGGAGAATGAAAAACTGTTTTTT
>-|-|TRBV12-5|TRBJ2-1
CASGLEGSGPYNEQFF
TGTGCTAGTGGTTTGGAGGGGTCCGGACCCTACAATGAGCAGTTCTTC
>-|-|TRBV6-2/TRBV6-3|TRBJ2-1
CASSSRGGAVYNEQFF
TGTGCCAGCAGTTCAAGGGGGGGGGCCGTCTACAATGAGCAGTTCTTC
>-|-|TRBV6-5|TRBJ1-1
CASSFRASEAFF
TGTGCCAGCAGTTTCAGGGCGTCTGAAGCTTTCTTT
>-|few|TRBV7-2|TRBJ2-4
CASSSQIPAKNIQYF
TGTGCCAGCAGCTCCCAGATCCCAGCCAAAAACATTCAGTACTTC
>TRBD2|once|TRBV9|TRBJ2-5
CASSVRAGVGETQYF
TGTGCCAGCAGCGTACGAGCGGGAGTCGGAGAGACCCAGTACTTC
>-|-|TRBV6-5|TRBJ2-4
CASSSGERAKNIQYF
TGTGCCAGCAGTTCGGGGGAGAGAGCCAAAAACATTCAGTACTTC
>-|few|TRBV7-3|TRBJ2-2
CASSSRVGTGELFF
TGTGCCAGCAGCTCCCGAGTCGGCACCGGGGAGCTGTTTTTT
>-|-|TRBV5-4|TRBJ1-4
CASSLGQVEEKLFF
TGTGCCAGCAGCTTGGGTCAGGTTGAGGAAAAACTGTTTTTT
>-|-|TRBV6-1|TRBJ2-7
CASSELRRSSYEQYF
TGTGCCAGCAGTGAACTGAGGAGAAGCTCCTACGAGCAGTACTTC